This T cell receptor beta chain is from a study of human T cells and chemical hapten exposure. This clonotype has a count of ten or more. Library preparation tagged each individual cDNA molecule with a unique molecular identifier. Each CDR3 protein gets one entry after TCRdb re-called the RACE reads with MiXCR. The repertoire holds tens of thousands of distinct CDR3 sequences, with roughly 5% as singletons. Time point meaning: healthy volunteer bleed at 6 weeks. RNA extraction used unfractionated whole blood as the source of total RNA. V was clipped by 0 bases and J by 4 bases, with 6 bases between them. The CDR3 runs 13 residues. Germline V lookup: CDR1 MGHRA, CDR2 YSYEKL.

The sequencing input was whole blood. The chain links TRBV4-1 to TRBJ2-5; no definite D call. This TCR derives from a human donor in good health. Some clones in this sample may be carry-over from other donors' samples. CDR3 DNA sequence: TGCGCCAGCAGCCAAGATATGAGAGAGACCCAGTACTTC. Residues: CASSQDMRETQYF.